What follows are 11 T cell receptor beta chains derived from one specimen sequenced in a study of T cells in Graves' hyperthyroidism and ophthalmopathy. TCR beta CDR3 regions were amplified from RNA. First-round RT-PCR with HTBI primers amplified the TCR CDR3 region. One entry per CDR3 protein, called by TCRdb with MiXCR from the multiplex PCR reads. Counted here are about 270,000 distinct CDR3 sequences, 22% occurring once; the ten biggest clones make up around 60%. The sequenced sample was blood. The receptors shown here come from a man under 40 with Graves' ophthalmopathy.

The chain links TRBV12-3 or TRBV12-4 to TRBJ2-2; 7 nucleotides agree with TRBD1. Unmatched junction bases numbered 6, after V lost 4 bases and J lost 4 bases. This CDR3 is built from 15 residues. The CDR3 nucleotides read TGTGCCAGCAGTTCCCGAGAGGGGGCCACCGGGGAGCTGTTTTTT. It yields the protein CASSSREGATGELFF.

In its sample, this clonotype was seen many times. The chain carries TRBV2 and TRBJ2-1, with a weak D call TRBD2 (6 bases). Germline lookup yields CDR1 SNHLY and CDR2 FYNNEI. The V end was cut by 8 bases, the J end by 10 bases, with 15 bases between. The CDR3 totals 12 residues. The CDR3, as DNA: TGTGCCAGCCGATGGGGAGGTGGCGAGCAGTTCTTC. It translates to CASRWGGGEQFF.

This clonotype has a handful of counts. The chain recombines TRBV27 with TRBJ1-2; 8 bases are a match to TRBD1. The CDR3 spans 15 residues. Germline loops: CDR1 MNHEY, CDR2 SMNVEV (reference sequence). V dropped 8 bases and J dropped 1; count of bases not matched to a gene: 9. CDR3 region: CASGRAGGGNYGYTF. CDR3 bases: TGTGCCAGCGGGCGGGCAGGGGGCGGTAACTATGGCTACACCTTC.

This clonotype was recorded a few times. The V call is TRBV16, the J call TRBJ2-3; TRBD2 aligns across 12 bases. V lost 6 bases, J lost 2 bases, and 3 bases stayed unmatched. Germline V gives CDR1 KGHSY, CDR2 FQNENV. This CDR3 contains 15 residues. As DNA, the CDR3 is TGTGCCAGCAGAAGGACTAGCGGGGTCACAGATACGCAGTATTTT. Translation gives CASRRTSGVTDTQYF.

The chain uses TRBV20-1 and TRBJ2-1; D tentatively fits TRBD1 or TRBD2 (6 bases each). The germline V and J ends were trimmed by 1 base and 5 bases, with 18 bases remaining between them. This CDR3 contains 16 residues. Germline CDR1 and CDR2: DFQATT and SNEGSKA (reference sequence). The CDR3 spells CSARGGRGTSDNEQFF. The CDR3, as DNA: TGCAGTGCTAGAGGGGGTAGGGGGACTTCCGACAATGAGCAGTTCTTC.

The chain links TRBV4-1 to TRBJ1-2; tentative D call: TRBD1 (5 bases). Germline CDR1 is MGHRA and CDR2 is YSYEKL. There are 15 residues in the CDR3. The V and J ends lost 1 base and 4 bases respectively, with 13 bases between them. The CDR3 DNA is TGCGCCAGCAGCCAAGGACAGTCGGTATTCTATGGCTACACCTTC. Translating gives CASSQGQSVFYGYTF.

This clonotype was seen many times. The chain couples TRBV3-1 to TRBJ1-1; no definite D call. Germline CDR1 reads LGHDT; CDR2 reads YNNKEL (reference sequence). This CDR3 region has 14 residues. Trimming took 1 base from V and 6 from J, leaving 12 bases between them. For the CDR3, the DNA is TGTGCCAGCAGCCAAGTCTTTGCAGTGGCTGAAGCTTTCTTT. It translates to CASSQVFAVAEAFF.

Many counts were recorded for this clonotype. The chain carries TRBV11-2 and TRBJ1-4; a possible D gene is TRBD1 (5 bases). V was trimmed by 2 bases and J by 3 bases, leaving 10 bases between them. CDR3 length: 15 residues. Germline V gene lookup returns CDR1 SGHAT and CDR2 FQNNGV. In nucleotides, the CDR3 is TGTGCCAGCAGCTTACAGGGAGCTGCTAATGAAAAACTGTTTTTT. Its translation: CASSLQGAANEKLFF.

The V call is TRBV18, the J call TRBJ2-7; 10 nucleotides agree with TRBD2. Looked up from germline, CDR1 is KGHSH and CDR2 is LQKENI. V lost 6 bases, J lost 6 bases, and 11 bases stayed unmatched. The CDR3 runs 15 residues. CDR3 sequence: CASSELAGPVSEQYF. The CDR3 DNA is TGTGCCAGCTCCGAACTAGCGGGACCTGTATCCGAGCAGTACTTC. Using reference TRBV18 and TRBJ2-7 for the parts outside the CDR3, the full variable domain is NAGVMQNPRHLVRRRGQEARLRCSPMKGHSHVYWYRQLPEEGLKFMVYLQKENIIDESGMPKERFSAEFPKEGPSILRIQQVVRGDSAAYFCASSELAGPVSEQYFGPGTRLTVT.

This clonotype was seen repeatedly, ten times or more. The chain joins TRBV11-3 to TRBJ2-5; TRBD2 aligns across 8 bases. This CDR3 spans 13 amino acids. V was clipped by 1 base and J by 5 bases; unmatched bases: 0. The germline gives CDR1 SGHNT, CDR2 YENEEA. CDR3 bases: TGTGCCAGCAGCTTAGTAGCGGGGGAGACCCAGTACTTC. As protein: CASSLVAGETQYF.

This clonotype was observed a few times. One end of the junction fails to match germline, which may point to a read error. The gene calls are TRBV28 and TRBJ2-3; no clear D. CDR1 is MDHEN and CDR2 is SYDVKM in the germline V gene. CDR3 size: 14 residues. The CDR3 DNA reads TGTGCCAGCAGTTTTTCCCATAGCAGAGATACGCAGTATTTT. This sequence encodes CASSFSHSRDTQYF.